This paragraph reports one T cell receptor beta chain. Its antigen is undetermined. CD4+ cells yielded CD45RA+ naive and CD45RA-negative memory subsets. Germline V CDR1 and CDR2: SEHNR, FQNEAQ (reference sequence). This CDR3 has 16 residues. After removal of 6 bases from V and 3 bases from J, the junction contained 12 bases not matched to a gene. The data derive from a study of shared clonotypes between healthy human individuals. Turning to the study itself: Each donor had three CD4 naive, three CD4 memory, two CD8 naive and one CD8 memory plate. General study results and limits: Across subsets, estimated richness was generally greater for naive than for memory populations.

Sequencing was at deep level. Method: immunoSEQ multiplex PCR; TCRdb's copy keeps in-frame clones and lacks some. The sample has millions of clones; more than 80% are singletons. The V and J genes are TRBV7-9 and TRBJ2-3; 7 nucleotides match TRBD2. The receptor comes from a man between 18 and 29 years old in good health. Sequencing input: naive CD4+ T cells sorted from blood. Subset denoted: CD45RA+ positively selected. CDR3 sequence reads: CASRPLGGSATDTQYF. CDR3 DNA: TGTGCCAGCAGACCATTGGGGGGGAGCGCGACAGATACGCAGTATTTT.